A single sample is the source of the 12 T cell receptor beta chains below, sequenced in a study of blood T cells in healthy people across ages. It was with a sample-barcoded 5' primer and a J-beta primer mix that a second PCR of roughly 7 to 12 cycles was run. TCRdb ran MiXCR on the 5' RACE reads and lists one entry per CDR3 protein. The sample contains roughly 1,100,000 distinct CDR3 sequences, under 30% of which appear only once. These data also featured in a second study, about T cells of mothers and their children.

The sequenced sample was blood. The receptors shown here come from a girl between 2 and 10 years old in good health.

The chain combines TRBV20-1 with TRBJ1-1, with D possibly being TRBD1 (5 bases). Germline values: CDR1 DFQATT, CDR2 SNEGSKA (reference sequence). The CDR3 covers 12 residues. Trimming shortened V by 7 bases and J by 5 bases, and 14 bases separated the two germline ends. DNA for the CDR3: TGCAGTGTTAGGCAGGGAGGAACTGAAGCTTTCTTT. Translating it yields CSVRQGGTEAFF.

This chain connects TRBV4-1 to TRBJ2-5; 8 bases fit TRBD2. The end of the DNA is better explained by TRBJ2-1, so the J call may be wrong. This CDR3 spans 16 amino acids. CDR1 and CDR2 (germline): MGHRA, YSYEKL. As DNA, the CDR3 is TGCGCCAGCAGCCAAGATAGCGGGAAGGGTGGTTTTGAGCAGTTCTTC. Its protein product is CASSQDSGKGGFEQFF.

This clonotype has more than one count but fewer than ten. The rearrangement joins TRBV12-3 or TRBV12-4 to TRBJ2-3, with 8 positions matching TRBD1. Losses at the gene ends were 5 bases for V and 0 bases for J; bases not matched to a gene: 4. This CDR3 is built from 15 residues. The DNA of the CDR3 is TGTGCCAGCAGTCGGAGACAGGGGAGCACAGATACGCAGTATTTT. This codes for CASSRRQGSTDTQYF.

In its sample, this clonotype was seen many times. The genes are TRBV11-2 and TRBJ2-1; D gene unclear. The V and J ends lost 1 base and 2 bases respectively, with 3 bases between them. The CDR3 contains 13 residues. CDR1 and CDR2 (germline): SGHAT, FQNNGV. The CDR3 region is CASSLGPYNEQFF. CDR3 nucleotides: TGTGCCAGCAGCTTAGGCCCCTACAATGAGCAGTTCTTC.

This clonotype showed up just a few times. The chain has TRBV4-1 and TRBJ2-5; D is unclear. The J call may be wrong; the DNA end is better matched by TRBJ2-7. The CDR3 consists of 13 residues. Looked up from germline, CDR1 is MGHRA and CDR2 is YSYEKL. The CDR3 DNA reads TGCGCCAGCAGCCATCAACCCCCCTACGAGCAGTACTTC. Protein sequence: CASSHQPPYEQYF.

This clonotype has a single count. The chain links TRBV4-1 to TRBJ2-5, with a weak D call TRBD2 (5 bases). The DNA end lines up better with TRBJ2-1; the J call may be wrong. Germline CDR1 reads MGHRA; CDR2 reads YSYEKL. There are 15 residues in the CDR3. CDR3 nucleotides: TGCGCCAGCAGACCGGCACTAGTTGCCATCAATGAGCAGTTCTTC. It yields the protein CASRPALVAINEQFF.

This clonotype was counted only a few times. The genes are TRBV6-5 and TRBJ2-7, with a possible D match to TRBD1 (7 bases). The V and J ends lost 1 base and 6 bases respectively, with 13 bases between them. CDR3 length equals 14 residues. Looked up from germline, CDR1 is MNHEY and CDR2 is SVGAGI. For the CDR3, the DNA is TGTGCCAGCAGTTACTGGCAGGGGGGTCGCGAGCAGTACTTC. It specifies CASSYWQGGREQYF.

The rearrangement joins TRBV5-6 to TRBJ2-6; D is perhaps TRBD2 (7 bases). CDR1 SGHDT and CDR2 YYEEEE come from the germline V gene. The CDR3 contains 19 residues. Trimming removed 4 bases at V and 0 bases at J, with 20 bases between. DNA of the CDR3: TGTGCCAGCAGCCCCCAACGGGGGGCGAGGTTCTCTGGGGCCAACGTCCTGACTTTC. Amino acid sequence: CASSPQRGARFSGANVLTF.

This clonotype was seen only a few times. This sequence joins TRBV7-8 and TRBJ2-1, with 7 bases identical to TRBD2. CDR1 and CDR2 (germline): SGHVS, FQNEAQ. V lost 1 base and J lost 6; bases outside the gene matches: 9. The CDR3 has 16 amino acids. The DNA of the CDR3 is TGTGCCAGCAGCTTAGTCCGGGGGAGGGCCCTCAATGAGCAGTTCTTC. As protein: CASSLVRGRALNEQFF.

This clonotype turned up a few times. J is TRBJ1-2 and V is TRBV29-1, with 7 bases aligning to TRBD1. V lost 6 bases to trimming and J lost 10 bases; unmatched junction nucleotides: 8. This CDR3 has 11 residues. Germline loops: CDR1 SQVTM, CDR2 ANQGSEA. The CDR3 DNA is TGCAGCGTGGCAACAGGGGAGGACTACACCTTC. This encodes CSVATGEDYTF.

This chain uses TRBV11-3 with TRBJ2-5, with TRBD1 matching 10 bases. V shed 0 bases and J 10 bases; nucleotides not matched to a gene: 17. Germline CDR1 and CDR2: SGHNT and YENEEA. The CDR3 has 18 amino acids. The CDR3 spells CASSLEYRTGGQQSSQYF. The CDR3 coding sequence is TGTGCCAGCAGCTTAGAATACCGGACAGGGGGGCAACAAAGCAGCCAGTACTTC.

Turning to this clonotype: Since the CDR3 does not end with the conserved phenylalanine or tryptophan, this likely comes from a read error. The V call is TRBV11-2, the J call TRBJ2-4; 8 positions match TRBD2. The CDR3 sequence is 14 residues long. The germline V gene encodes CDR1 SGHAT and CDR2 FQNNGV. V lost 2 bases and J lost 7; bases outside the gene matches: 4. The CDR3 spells CASSLTGGRNIQYL. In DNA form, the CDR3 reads TGTGCCAGCAGCTTAACGGGCGGGAGGAACATTCAGTACCTC.